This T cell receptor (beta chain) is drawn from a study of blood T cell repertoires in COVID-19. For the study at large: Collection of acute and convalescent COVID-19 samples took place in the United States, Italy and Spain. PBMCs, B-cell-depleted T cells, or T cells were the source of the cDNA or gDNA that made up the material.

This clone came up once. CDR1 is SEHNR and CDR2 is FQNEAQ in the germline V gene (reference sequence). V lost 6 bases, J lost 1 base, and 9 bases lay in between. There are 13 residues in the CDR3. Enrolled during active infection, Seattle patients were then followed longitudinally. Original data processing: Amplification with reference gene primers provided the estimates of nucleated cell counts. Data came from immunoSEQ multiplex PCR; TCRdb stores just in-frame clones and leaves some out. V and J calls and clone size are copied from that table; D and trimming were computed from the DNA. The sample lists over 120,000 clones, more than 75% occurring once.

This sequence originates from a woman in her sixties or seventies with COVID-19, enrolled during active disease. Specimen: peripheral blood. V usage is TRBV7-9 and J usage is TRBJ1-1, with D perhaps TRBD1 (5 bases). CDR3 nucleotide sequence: TGTGCCAGCAGAGTCCAGGGGAACACTGAAGCTTTCTTT. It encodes CASRVQGNTEAFF.